A selection of T cell receptor beta chains follows, all from one sample in a study of blood T cells in healthy people across ages. TCRdb re-analysed the 5' RACE reads in MiXCR, keeping a single row per CDR3 protein. The data show approximately 670,000 distinct CDR3 sequences, about 43% seen once. Sequenced: blood. All receptors derive from a man older than 75 in good health. Each CDR3 is given without its conserved first and last residue. Each record gives: V gene, CDR3 protein.

TRBV7-9,ASSVGSEAGELF
TRBV11-2,ASSFVSRTGGWGTEAF
TRBV4-2,ASSQDHGWSGSPLH
TRBV30,AWSVGRRGRSTDTQY
TRBV7-9,ASSLITPINEQF
TRBV18,ASSPFPMSGNTIY
TRBV20-1,SATQGISTDTQY
TRBV25-1,ASSEGSSYEQY
TRBV2,ASRRTSGSTGELF
TRBV25-1,ASSEPGQAYNEQF
TRBV29-1,SARQGVADTQY